Below, 32 T cell receptor beta chains from the same sample are listed, as sequenced in a study of T cell responses to AZD1222 COVID-19 vaccine. This table comes from immunoSEQ multiplex PCR, and its TCRdb copy is limited to in-frame clones, with some not included. The data contain about 120,000 clones, roughly nine tenths of them singletons. This sample comprised peripheral blood, obtained on day 0 of AZD1222 vaccination. These receptors were collected from an adult in good health.

Of note for this clone: The same CDR3 can be traced to other DNA sequences in this sample. The V call is TRBV12-3 or TRBV12-4, the J call TRBJ1-2; D remains unclear. Trimming removed 3 bases from V and 8 bases from J, with 10 bases in between. There are 12 residues in the CDR3. The CDR3 protein is CASSFGVGGYTF. In DNA, the CDR3 is TGTGCCAGCAGTTTTGGCGTGGGGGGCTACACCTTC.

The V gene is TRBV6-5, the J gene TRBJ1-6; the D is unclear. Germline-derived CDR1 and CDR2 are MNHEY and SVGAGI. Trimming removed 11 bases at V and 1 base at J, with 15 bases between. This CDR3 comprises 15 residues. CDR3: CAFAAGYSYNSPLHF. CDR3 bases: TGTGCCTTCGCGGCGGGGTATTCCTATAATTCACCCCTCCACTTT.

The chain has TRBV5-4 and TRBJ1-6; D is unresolved. Per the germline V gene, CDR1 is SGHNT and CDR2 is YYREEE (reference sequence). CDR3 length equals 16 residues. The V and J ends lost 2 bases and 0 bases respectively, with 9 bases between them. The CDR3 DNA reads as TGTGCCAGCAGCTTTGCGGCAGGCTCCTATAATTCACCCCTCCACTTT. Translation gives CASSFAAGSYNSPLHF.

The chain links TRBV7-9 to TRBJ2-5; D remains unclear. The CDR3 loop spans 15 amino acids. In germline, CDR1 is SEHNR, CDR2 FQNEAQ (reference sequence). Between the trimmed V and J ends, which lost 1 base and 3 bases, there was a span of 12 bases. The DNA of the CDR3 is TGTGCCAGCAGCTTAGGAGCAACTATCAAAGAGACCCAGTACTTC. This translates into CASSLGATIKETQYF. The whole variable domain, remainder taken from reference TRBV7-9 and TRBJ2-5, is DTGVSQNPRHKITKRGQNVTFRCDPISEHNRLYWYRQTLGQGPEFLTYFQNEAQLEKSRLLSDRFSAERPKGSFSTLEIQRTEQGDSAMYLCASSLGATIKETQYFGPGTRLLVL.

Details on this clone: Other DNA sequences in the same sample also yield this CDR3. This chain links TRBV30 with TRBJ1-2; D may be TRBD1 (5 bases). CDR3 length equals 12 residues. The V and J ends lost 4 bases and 2 bases respectively, with 8 bases between them. Germline CDR1 and CDR2: GTSNPN and SVGIG (reference sequence). This chain's CDR3 is CAWTGTNYGYTF. For the CDR3, the DNA is TGTGCCTGGACAGGGACCAACTATGGCTACACCTTC.

The rearrangement uses TRBV7-9 and TRBJ1-2; a possible D gene is TRBD1 (5 bases). Trimming shortened V by 5 bases and J by 5 bases, and 24 bases separated the two germline ends. The CDR3 covers 17 residues. Per germline, CDR1 SEHNR and CDR2 FQNEAQ (reference sequence). CDR3 amino acids: CASSPPWGPQSGYGYTF. The CDR3 DNA is TGTGCCAGCAGCCCCCCTTGGGGCCCCCAAAGCGGGTATGGCTACACCTTC. The whole variable domain, filled in from reference TRBV7-9 and TRBJ1-2, reads DTGVSQNPRHKITKRGQNVTFRCDPISEHNRLYWYRQTLGQGPEFLTYFQNEAQLEKSRLLSDRFSAERPKGSFSTLEIQRTEQGDSAMYLCASSPPWGPQSGYGYTFGSGTRLTVV.

V and J are TRBV13 and TRBJ1-4, with D uncertain. Per germline, CDR1 PRHDT and CDR2 FYEKMQ (reference sequence). CDR3 length: 13 residues. V was cut by 4 bases and J by 0 bases, with 3 bases left in between. The CDR3 nucleotides read TGTGCCAGCAGCTCCCCAACTAATGAAAAACTGTTTTTT. Residues: CASSSPTNEKLFF.

The chain uses TRBV25-1 and TRBJ2-3; D ambiguous. The CDR3 contains 14 residues. The germline V gene has CDR1 MGHDK and CDR2 SYGVNS. Trimming took off 3 bases at V and 3 bases at J, with 10 bases between the two ends. The CDR3, as DNA: TGTGCCAGCAGTGATGTGGGGTTGACAGATACGCAGTATTTT. Its translation is CASSDVGLTDTQYF.

This chain connects TRBV6-5 to TRBJ1-6; D not resolved. Germline V gives CDR1 MNHEY, CDR2 SVGAGI. The CDR3 is 15 residues long. The V and J ends lost 6 bases and 7 bases respectively, with 16 bases between them. The CDR3 sequence is CASRTPPAGNSPLHF. The DNA for the CDR3 is TGTGCCAGCAGGACCCCTCCAGCGGGGAATTCACCCCTCCACTTT.

CDR3 in amino acids: CASSRDTTTSEQYF. CDR3 bases: TGTGCCAGCAGTCGCGATACAACTACTTCCGAGCAGTACTTC. The rearrangement links TRBV6-5 to TRBJ2-7; the D is unclear. CDR3 length: 14 residues. CDR1 and CDR2 (germline): MNHEY, SVGAGI. The ends were cut back, 5 bases at V and 6 bases at J, with 17 bases in the middle.

This clone was detected a few times. The chain has TRBV3-1 (or the pseudogene TRBV3-2) and TRBJ2-7, with 9 bases lining up with TRBD1. Germline V gene lookup returns CDR1 LGHDT and CDR2 YNNKEL (reference sequence). The CDR3 covers 15 residues. V lost 4 bases, J lost 7 bases, and 11 bases stayed unmatched. The CDR3 reads CASSPSGTGSLEQYF. The CDR3 nucleotides read TGTGCCAGCAGCCCCTCCGGGACAGGGAGCTTAGAGCAGTACTTC.

Only a few counts were recorded for this clone. The genes are TRBV6-2 or TRBV6-3 and TRBJ1-5; no reliable D call. The V end lost 3 bases, the J end lost 6 bases, and 18 bases lay between the germline ends. The CDR3 is 16 amino acids. CDR1 MNHEY and CDR2 SVGEGT come from the germline V gene. Here the CDR3 reads CASSYSTDTALQPQHF. The CDR3 DNA sequence: TGTGCCAGCAGTTATTCGACTGACACAGCTCTTCAGCCCCAGCATTTT.

This clone appeared a single time. V is TRBV3-1 (or the pseudogene TRBV3-2) and J is TRBJ1-2; 7 nucleotides line up with TRBD1. With V trimmed by 4 bases and J by 0 bases, 17 bases remained unmatched. The CDR3 contains 19 residues. Germline V lookup: CDR1 LGHDT, CDR2 YNNKEL (reference sequence). In DNA form, the CDR3 reads TGTGCCAGCAGCCCCAAGGTTTCCGAGACAGGGATTTCTAACTATGGCTACACCTTC. This gives the protein CASSPKVSETGISNYGYTF.

The chain is built from TRBV15 and TRBJ2-3; tentative D call: TRBD1 (6 bases). The CDR3 is 15 amino acids. Germline values: CDR1 LNHNV, CDR2 YYDKDF (reference sequence). Trimming pared 4 bases from V and 0 bases from J, leaving 11 bases between. The CDR3 here is CATSIHRESTDTQYF. CDR3 in DNA: TGTGCCACCAGCATACACAGGGAAAGCACAGATACGCAGTATTTT.

V is TRBV19 and J is TRBJ1-1; D ambiguous. The V gene lost 3 bases and the J gene lost 3 bases, with 8 bases spanning the gap. This CDR3 spans 13 amino acids. CDR1 is LNHDA and CDR2 is SQIVND in the germline V gene (reference sequence). Written as DNA, the CDR3 is TGTGCCAGTAGTATCCAGAGGGACACTGAAGCTTTCTTT. Residues: CASSIQRDTEAFF.

The chain carries TRBV14 and TRBJ2-7, with TRBD2 matching 7 bases. Germline V gene lookup returns CDR1 SGHDN and CDR2 FVKESK. Trimming removed 4 bases from V and 0 bases from J; junction bases left unmatched: 6. The CDR3 loop spans 15 amino acids. CDR3 nucleotides: TGTGCCAGCAGCCTGGGGGGGGACTACTCCTACGAGCAGTACTTC. Residues: CASSLGGDYSYEQYF. The whole variable domain, filled in from reference TRBV14 and TRBJ2-7, reads EAGVTQFPSHSVIEKGQTVTLRCDPISGHDNLYWYRRVMGKEIKFLLHFVKESKQDESGMPNNRFLAERTGGTYSTLKVQPAELEDSGVYFCASSLGGDYSYEQYFGPGTRLTVT.

To note about this clone: The identical CDR3 is also encoded by other nucleotide sequences in the sample. The chain recombines TRBV6-1 with TRBJ1-5; no clear D. Germline values: CDR1 MNHNS, CDR2 SASEGT. V lost 2 bases and J lost 4, with 0 bases in between. The CDR3 covers 11 residues. The CDR3 loop reads CASSENQPQHF. CDR3 in DNA: TGTGCCAGCAGTGAAAATCAGCCCCAGCATTTT.

The chain uses TRBV10-3 and TRBJ1-2; no definite D call. Trimming cost V 8 bases and J 8 bases, with 15 bases left between them. Germline assignment: CDR1 ENHRY and CDR2 SYGVKD. The CDR3 contains 12 residues. The CDR3 is CAILAGLKGYTF. The CDR3 DNA follows: TGTGCCATCCTGGCAGGCCTCAAGGGCTACACCTTC.

J is TRBJ1-3 and V is TRBV5-1, with D unclear. The V end was cut by 4 bases, the J end by 0 bases, with 8 bases between. This CDR3 has 14 residues. Germline-derived CDR1 and CDR2 are SGHRS and YFSETQ. The CDR3 here is CASSAASSGNTIYF. The DNA for the CDR3 is TGCGCCAGCAGCGCTGCTAGCTCTGGAAACACCATATATTTT.

This clone appeared a few times. The chain recombines TRBV10-3 with TRBJ2-1; 8 positions agree with TRBD1. CDR1 and CDR2 from the germline V gene are ENHRY and SYGVKD. V was pared by 10 bases and J by 4 bases, with 6 bases of the junction left unmatched. This CDR3 is built from 13 residues. The CDR3 here is CATSRDRYNEQFF. The DNA of the CDR3 is TGTGCCACCTCTAGGGACAGGTACAATGAGCAGTTCTTC.

This chain links TRBV14 with TRBJ2-7; either TRBD1 or TRBD2 may fit D (5 bases each). The CDR3 spans 13 residues. CDR1 SGHDN and CDR2 FVKESK come from the germline V gene. The V end lost 0 bases, the J end lost 6 bases, and 9 bases lay between the germline ends. This CDR3 is CASSQDQGREQYF. The CDR3 bases are TGTGCCAGCAGCCAAGATCAGGGACGCGAGCAGTACTTC.

The V call is TRBV3-1 (or the pseudogene TRBV3-2), the J call TRBJ1-6; tentative D call: TRBD1 (6 bases). Trimming removed 0 bases at V and 6 bases at J, with 9 bases between. CDR3 length equals 15 residues. The germline CDR1 and CDR2 sequences are LGHDT and YNNKEL (reference sequence). The CDR3 region has the DNA TGTGCCAGCAGCCAAGAGGCGGGGGCTAATTCACCCCTCCACTTT. Its translation is CASSQEAGANSPLHF.

The chain couples TRBV18 to TRBJ1-1; a weak D match, TRBD1 (6 bases). Trimming cost V 10 bases and J 0 bases, with 12 bases left between them. This CDR3 spans 13 amino acids. Germline V gene sequence: CDR1 KGHSH, CDR2 LQKENI. The CDR3 nucleotides are TGTGCCACCCACGGACAGCTGAACACTGAAGCTTTCTTT. The encoded protein is CATHGQLNTEAFF.

The V and J genes are TRBV27 and TRBJ1-2; D gene uncertain. The CDR3 contains 12 residues. Trimming removed 6 bases at V and 4 bases at J, with 9 bases between. The V gene's germline CDR1 is MNHEY and CDR2 SMNVEV (reference sequence). CDR3 loop: CASRGFGYGYTF. The CDR3 DNA reads as TGTGCCAGCAGGGGCTTTGGCTATGGCTACACCTTC.

The chain employs TRBV18 and TRBJ1-1; D gene ambiguous. CDR1 is KGHSH, CDR2 LQKENI, per germline. Trimming removed 0 bases at V and 1 base at J, with 9 bases between. The CDR3 runs to 15 residues. CDR3 bases: TGTGCCAGCTCACCACCGAGCCTCAGGAACACTGAAGCTTTCTTT. Its protein is CASSPPSLRNTEAFF.

J is TRBJ2-7 and V is TRBV6-5, with no clear D. The length of the CDR3 is 13 residues. The germline gives CDR1 MNHEY, CDR2 SVGAGI. The V gene lost 6 bases and the J gene lost 5 bases, with 14 bases spanning the gap. The CDR3 sequence: CASRGIDGHEQYF. The CDR3, as DNA: TGTGCCAGCAGGGGGATCGACGGCCACGAGCAGTACTTC.

This chain connects TRBV6-6 to TRBJ1-5; D ambiguous. CDR1 is MNHNY and CDR2 is SVGAGI in the germline V gene (reference sequence). V lost 0 bases and J lost 4, with 7 bases in between. The CDR3 sequence is 14 residues long. The chain's CDR3 is CASSYSQANQPQHF. As DNA, the CDR3 is TGTGCCAGCAGTTACTCCCAGGCGAATCAGCCCCAGCATTTT.

The chain carries TRBV20-1 and TRBJ1-6, with D maybe TRBD1 (6 bases). Per germline, CDR1 DFQATT and CDR2 SNEGSKA (reference sequence). This CDR3 has 14 amino acids. Trimming took off 3 bases at V and 6 bases at J, with 12 bases between the two ends. CDR3 DNA sequence: TGCAGTGCTAGTTCCGGGACACGTAATTCACCCCTCCACTTT. It encodes CSASSGTRNSPLHF.

The rearrangement uses TRBV7-9 and TRBJ1-2, with 7 bases identical to TRBD1. V gave up 6 bases and J gave up 6 bases; unmatched junction bases: 4. The germline gives CDR1 SEHNR, CDR2 FQNEAQ (reference sequence). The CDR3 has 12 residues. The CDR3 DNA follows: TGTGCCAGCAGAGGGCAGGGGGATGGCTACACCTTC. Translated, it gives CASRGQGDGYTF.

The V call is TRBV7-8, the J call TRBJ2-3; perhaps TRBD1 as D (8 bases). Germline CDR1 is SGHVS and CDR2 is FQNEAQ. The CDR3 totals 18 residues. Trimming left V 5 bases short and J 3 bases short, with 24 bases between. CDR3 nucleotides: TGTGCCAGCAGCCTGACTTACCCGGACAGGGAGGGGACAGATACGCAGTATTTT. This codes for CASSLTYPDREGTDTQYF.

The gene calls are TRBV2 and TRBJ1-2, with D uncertain. V lost 5 bases and J lost 8, with 9 bases in between. The germline CDR1 and CDR2 sequences are SNHLY and FYNNEI. The CDR3 extends over 11 amino acids. The CDR3, as DNA: TGTGCCAGCAGTATTAGAGGAGGCTACACCTTC. This codes for CASSIRGGYTF.

The rearrangement links TRBV20-1 to TRBJ2-7; D gene unclear. Germline values: CDR1 DFQATT, CDR2 SNEGSKA (reference sequence). V shed 3 bases and J shed 3 bases, with 6 bases lying between them. The CDR3 runs to 11 residues. This CDR3 reads CSARLDYEQYF. CDR3 DNA sequence: TGCAGTGCTAGGTTGGACTACGAGCAGTACTTC.